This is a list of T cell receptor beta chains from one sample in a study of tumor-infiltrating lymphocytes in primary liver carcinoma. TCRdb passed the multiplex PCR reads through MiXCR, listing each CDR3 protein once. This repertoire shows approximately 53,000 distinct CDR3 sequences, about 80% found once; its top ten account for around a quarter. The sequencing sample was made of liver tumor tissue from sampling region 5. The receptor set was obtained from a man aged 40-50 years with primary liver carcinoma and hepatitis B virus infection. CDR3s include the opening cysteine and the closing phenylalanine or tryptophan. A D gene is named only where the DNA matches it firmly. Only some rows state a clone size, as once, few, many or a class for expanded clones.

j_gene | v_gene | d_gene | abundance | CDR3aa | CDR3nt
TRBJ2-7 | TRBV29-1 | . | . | CSVSILAYEQYF | TGCAGCGTTTCCATACTAGCCTACGAGCAGTACTTC
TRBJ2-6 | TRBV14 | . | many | CASSSTQTGHANVLTF | TGTGCCAGCAGCTCCACCCAGACGGGGCACGCCAACGTCCTGACTTTC
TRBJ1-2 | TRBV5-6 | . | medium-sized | CASSLNGGYTF | TGTGCCAGCAGCTTGAACGGGGGCTACACCTTC
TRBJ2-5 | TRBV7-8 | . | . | CASSWVTTGLQEAQYF | TGTGCCAGCAGCTGGGTAACGACAGGCTTACAAGAGGCCCAGTACTTC
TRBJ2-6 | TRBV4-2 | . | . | CASSQEWATAISGANVLTF | TGTGCCAGCAGCCAAGAGTGGGCGACTGCCATCTCCGGGGCCAACGTCCTGACTTTC
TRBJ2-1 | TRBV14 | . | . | CASSAVEGWVNNGQFF | TGTGCCAGCAGTGCCGTAGAGGGGTGGGTAAACAATGGGCAGTTCTTC
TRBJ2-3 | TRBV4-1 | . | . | CASSQDPGSWSNTHYF | TGCGCCAGCAGTCAAGATCCGGGTAGCTGGAGTAATACGCACTATTTT
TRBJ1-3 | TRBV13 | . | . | CASSLGMGRSSGNTIYF | TGTGCCAGCAGCTTGGGGATGGGTCGTAGCTCTGGTAACACCATATATTTT
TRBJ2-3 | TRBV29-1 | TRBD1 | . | CSVSVTGVSDTQYF | TGCAGCGTTTCCGTGACAGGGGTGTCTGATACGCAGTATTTT
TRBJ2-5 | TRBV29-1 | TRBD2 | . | CSVEGWTSTEIQYF | TGTAGCGTTGAAGGATGGACTAGTACCGAGATACAGTACTTC
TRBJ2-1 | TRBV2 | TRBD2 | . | CASTNLGTSGSNEQLF | TGTGCCAGCACAAACTTAGGGACTAGCGGCAGCAATGAGCAGCTCTTC
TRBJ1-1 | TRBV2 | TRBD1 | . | CANSGQGFPEAFF | TGTGCCAACAGTGGACAGGGTTTTCCTGAAGCTTTCTTT
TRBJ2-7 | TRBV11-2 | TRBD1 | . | CASSIRWTGEDEQYF | TGTGCCAGCAGTATACGATGGACAGGGGAAGACGAGCAGTACTTC
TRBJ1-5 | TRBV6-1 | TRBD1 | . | CASSVDRGCNQPRHF | TGTGCCAGCAGTGTGGACAGGGGCTGTAATCAGCCCCGGCATTTT
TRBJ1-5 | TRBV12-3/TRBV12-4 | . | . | CASTLNLGSNQPHHF | TGTGCCAGCACTTTAAATCTGGGTAGCAATCAGCCCCATCATTTT
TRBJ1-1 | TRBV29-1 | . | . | CNVFDTEAFF | TGCAATGTATTTGACACTGAAGCTTTCTTT
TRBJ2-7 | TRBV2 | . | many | CASGAYEQYF | TGTGCCAGCGGGGCGTACGAGCAGTACTTC
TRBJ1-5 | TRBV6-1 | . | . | CVSSWAGNQPQHF | TGTGTCAGCAGTTGGGCAGGCAATCAACCCCAGCATTTT
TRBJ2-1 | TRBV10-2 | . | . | CASSQTAPSYNEQFF | TGCGCCAGCAGTCAGACGGCTCCCTCCTACAATGAGCAGTTCTTC
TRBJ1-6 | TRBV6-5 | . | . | CASSSPSRGLSSSPLHF | TGTGCCAGCAGCTCCCCGTCGCGCGGACTTTCGAGTTCACCCCTCCACTTT
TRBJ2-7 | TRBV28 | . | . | CVSSLWGGKMVEQYF | TGTGTCAGCAGTTTATGGGGTGGGAAGATGGTCGAGCAGTACTTC
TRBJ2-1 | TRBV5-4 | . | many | CASSTAGQYNNEQFF | TGTGCCAGCAGCACTGCCGGACAGTATAACAATGAGCAGTTCTTC
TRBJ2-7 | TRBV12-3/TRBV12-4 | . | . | CASSPRAGQPSYNEQYF | TGTGCCAGCAGTCCTCGGGCGGGTCAGCCCTCCTACAATGAGCAGTACTTC
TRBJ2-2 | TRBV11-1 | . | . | CACSFGDSGEPFF | TGTGCCTGCAGCTTTGGGGACTCCGGGGAGCCGTTTTTT
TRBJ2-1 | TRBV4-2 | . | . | CASSPSSMSSYNEHFF | TGTGCCAGCAGCCCTTCTAGCATGAGCTCCTACAATGAGCATTTCTTC
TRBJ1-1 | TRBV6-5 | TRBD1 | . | CASSWGTGGMNIEAFF | TGCGCCAGTAGTTGGGGGACAGGGGGGATGAACATTGAAGCTTTCTTT
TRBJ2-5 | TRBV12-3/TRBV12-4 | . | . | CASTAGRQETQYF | TGTGCCAGCACCGCGGGGAGGCAAGAGACCCAATACTTC
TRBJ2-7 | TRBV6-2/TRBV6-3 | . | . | CASSFSDGSYDQYF | TGTGCCAGCAGTTTCTCAGACGGGAGTTACGATCAGTACTTC
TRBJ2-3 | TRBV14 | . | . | CPSSQTTDTHYF | TGTCCCAGCAGCCAAACCACCGATACGCACTATTTT
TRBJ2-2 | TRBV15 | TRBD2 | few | CPTSRTSDTGEPFF | TGTCCCACCAGCAGGACTAGCGACACCGGGGAGCCGTTTTTT
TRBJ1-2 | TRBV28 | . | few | CVSTPNRAGYGYTF | TGTGTCAGCACCCCGAACAGGGCTGGCTATGGTTACACCTTC
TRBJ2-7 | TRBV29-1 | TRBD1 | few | CSVESAGGYEQYF | TGCAGCGTTGAATCCGCAGGGGGCTACGAGCAGTACTTC
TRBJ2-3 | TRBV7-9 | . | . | CASRSWTVGSPDTQYF | TGTGCCAGCAGATCCTGGACTGTCGGGAGCCCAGATACGCAGTATTTT
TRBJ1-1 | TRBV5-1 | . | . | CASNLGTGNVNTEAFF | TGCGCCAGCAACTTAGGGACCGGGAACGTGAACACTGAAGCTTTCTTT
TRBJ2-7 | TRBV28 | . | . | CASGRGSCRSYGQYF | TGTGCCAGCGGACGGGGTAGCTGCCGCTCCTACGGGCAGTACTTC
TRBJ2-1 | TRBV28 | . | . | CASIPPELGGYNEQFF | TGTGCCAGCATCCCCCCGGAACTGGGGGGCTACAATGAGCAGTTCTTT
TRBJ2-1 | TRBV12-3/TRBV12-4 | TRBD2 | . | CTSRMASGYHNEQFF | TGTACCAGCAGAATGGCTAGCGGATACCACAATGAACAGTTCTTC
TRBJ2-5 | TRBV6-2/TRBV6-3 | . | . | CPCSYKETQYF | TGTCCCTGCAGTTATAAAGAGACCCAGTACTTC
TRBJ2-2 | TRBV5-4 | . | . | CASSSTNANTRELFF | TGCGCCAGCAGCTCGACTAACGCGAACACCAGGGAGCTGTTTTTT
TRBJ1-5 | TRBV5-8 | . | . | CASSQGSTSNQAQHF | TGTGCCAGCAGCCAGGGGTCGACGAGCAATCAGGCCCAGCATTTT
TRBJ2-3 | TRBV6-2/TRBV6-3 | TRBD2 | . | CASSSHLAGGSSTQYF | TGTGCCAGCAGCAGCCATCTAGCGGGAGGTTCAAGTACGCAGTATTTT
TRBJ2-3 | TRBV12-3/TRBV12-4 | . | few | CVSSLSARRVTQYF | TGTGTCAGCAGTTTATCGGCGCGTAGAGTTACGCAGTATTTT
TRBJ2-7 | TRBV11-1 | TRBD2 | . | CASGRKRSYEQYF | TGTGCTAGCGGGCGGAAGCGATCCTACGAGCAGTACTTC
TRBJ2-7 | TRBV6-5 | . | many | CASRSGFLDYEQYF | TGTGCCAGCCGGAGCGGTTTTCTGGATTACGAGCAGTACTTC
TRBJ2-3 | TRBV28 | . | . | CASILKSPSGGEHRYAVF | TGTGCCAGCATTTTAAAAAGCCCCTCGGGGGGCGAGCACAGATACGCAGTATTT
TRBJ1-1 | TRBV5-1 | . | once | CASNKWGADEALF | TGCGCCAGCAACAAGTGGGGGGCGGATGAAGCTCTCTTT
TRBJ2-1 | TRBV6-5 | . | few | CASTSGPYNEQFF | TGTGCCAGCACTTCCGGCCCTTACAATGAACAGTTCTTC
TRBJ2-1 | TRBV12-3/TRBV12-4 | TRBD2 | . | CASSLETSGPLPSYNEQFF | TGTGCCAGCAGTTTAGAAACTAGCGGGCCGCTGCCCTCCTACAATGAGCAGTTCTTC
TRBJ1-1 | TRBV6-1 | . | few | CASKGGARPEAFF | TGTGCCAGCAAAGGGGGAGCTCGCCCTGAAGCTTTCTTT
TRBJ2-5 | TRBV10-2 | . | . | CASSGSSRQEIQYF | TGCGCCAGCAGTGGTAGTTCTAGACAAGAGATCCAGTACTTC